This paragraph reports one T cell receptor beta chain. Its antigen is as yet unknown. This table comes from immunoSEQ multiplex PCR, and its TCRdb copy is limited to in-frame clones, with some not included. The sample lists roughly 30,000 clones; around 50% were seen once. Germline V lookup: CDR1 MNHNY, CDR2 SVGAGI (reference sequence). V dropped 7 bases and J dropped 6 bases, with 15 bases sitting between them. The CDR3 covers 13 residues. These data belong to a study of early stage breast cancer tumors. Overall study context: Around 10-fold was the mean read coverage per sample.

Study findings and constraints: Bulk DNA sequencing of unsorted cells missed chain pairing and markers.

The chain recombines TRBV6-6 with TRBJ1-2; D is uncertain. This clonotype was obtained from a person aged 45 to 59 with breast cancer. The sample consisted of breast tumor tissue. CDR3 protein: CASTYKMRDGYTF. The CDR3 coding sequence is TGTGCCAGCACCTACAAGATGCGTGATGGCTACACCTTC.